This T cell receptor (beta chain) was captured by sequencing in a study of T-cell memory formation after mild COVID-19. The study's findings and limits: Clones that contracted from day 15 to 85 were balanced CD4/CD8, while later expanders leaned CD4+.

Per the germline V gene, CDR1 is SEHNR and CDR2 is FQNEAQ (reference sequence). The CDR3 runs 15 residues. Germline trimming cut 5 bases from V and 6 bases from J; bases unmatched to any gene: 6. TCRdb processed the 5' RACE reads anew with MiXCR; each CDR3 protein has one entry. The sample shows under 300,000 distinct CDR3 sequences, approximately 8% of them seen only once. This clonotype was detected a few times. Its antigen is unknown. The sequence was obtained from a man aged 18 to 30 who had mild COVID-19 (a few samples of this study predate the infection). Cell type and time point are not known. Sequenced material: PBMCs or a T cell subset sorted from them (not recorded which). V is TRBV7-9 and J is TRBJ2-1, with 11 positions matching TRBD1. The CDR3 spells CASSSPGTGGNEQFF. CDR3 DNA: TGTGCCAGCAGCAGTCCCGGGACAGGGGGCAATGAGCAGTTCTTC. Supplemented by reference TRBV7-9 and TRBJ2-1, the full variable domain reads DTGVSQNPRHKITKRGQNVTFRCDPISEHNRLYWYRQTLGQGPEFLTYFQNEAQLEKSRLLSDRFSAERPKGSFSTLEIQRTEQGDSAMYLCASSSPGTGGNEQFFGPGTRLTVL.